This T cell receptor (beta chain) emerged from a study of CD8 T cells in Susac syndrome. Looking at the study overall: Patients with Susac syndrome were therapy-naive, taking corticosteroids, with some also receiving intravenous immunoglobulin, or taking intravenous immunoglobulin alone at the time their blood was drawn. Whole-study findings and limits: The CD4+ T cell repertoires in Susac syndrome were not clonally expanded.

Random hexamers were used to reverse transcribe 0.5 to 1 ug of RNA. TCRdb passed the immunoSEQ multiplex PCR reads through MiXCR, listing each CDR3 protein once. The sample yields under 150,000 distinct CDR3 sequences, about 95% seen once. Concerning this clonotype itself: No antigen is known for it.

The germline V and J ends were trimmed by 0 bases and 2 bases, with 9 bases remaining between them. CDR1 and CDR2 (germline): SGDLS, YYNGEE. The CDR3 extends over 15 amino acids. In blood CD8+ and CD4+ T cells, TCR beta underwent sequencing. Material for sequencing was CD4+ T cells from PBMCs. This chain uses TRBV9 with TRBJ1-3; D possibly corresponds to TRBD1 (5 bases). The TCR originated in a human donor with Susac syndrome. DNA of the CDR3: TGTGCCAGCAGCGTAGAAGAGGGGACTGGAAACACCATATATTTT. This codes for CASSVEEGTGNTIYF.